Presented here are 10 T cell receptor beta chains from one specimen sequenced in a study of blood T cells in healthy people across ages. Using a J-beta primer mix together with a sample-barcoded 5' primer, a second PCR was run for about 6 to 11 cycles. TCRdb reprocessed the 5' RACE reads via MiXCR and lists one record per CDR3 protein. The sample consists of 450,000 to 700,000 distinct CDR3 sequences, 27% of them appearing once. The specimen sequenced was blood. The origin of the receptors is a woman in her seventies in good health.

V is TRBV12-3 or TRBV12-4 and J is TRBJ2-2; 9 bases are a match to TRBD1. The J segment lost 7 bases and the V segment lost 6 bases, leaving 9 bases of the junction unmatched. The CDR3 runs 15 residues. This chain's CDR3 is CASREGQGGIGELFF. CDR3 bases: TGTGCCAGCAGGGAGGGACAGGGAGGCATCGGGGAGCTGTTTTTT.

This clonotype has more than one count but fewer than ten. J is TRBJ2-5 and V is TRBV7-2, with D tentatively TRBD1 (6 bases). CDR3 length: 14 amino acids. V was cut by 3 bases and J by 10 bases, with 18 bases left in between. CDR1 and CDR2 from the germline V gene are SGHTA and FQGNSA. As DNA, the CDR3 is TGTGCCAGCAGCTTTGGGACACGGTACGGGGACCAGTACTTC. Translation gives CASSFGTRYGDQYF.

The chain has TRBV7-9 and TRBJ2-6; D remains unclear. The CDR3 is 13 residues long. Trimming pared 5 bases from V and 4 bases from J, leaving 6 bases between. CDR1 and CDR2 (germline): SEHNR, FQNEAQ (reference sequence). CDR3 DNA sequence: TGTGCCAGCAGCCGTTGGGGGGCCAACGTCCTGACTTTC. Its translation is CASSRWGANVLTF.

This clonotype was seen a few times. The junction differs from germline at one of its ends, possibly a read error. CDR3 nucleotide sequence: TGTGCCAGCAGCCCAACCAGGACAGTAAGATCGTACGAGCAGTGCTTC. It yields the protein CASSPTRTVRSYEQCF. The chain carries TRBV7-9 and TRBJ2-7, with D maybe TRBD1 (6 bases). CDR3 length: 16 residues. Germline-derived CDR1 and CDR2 are SEHNR and FQNEAQ (reference sequence).

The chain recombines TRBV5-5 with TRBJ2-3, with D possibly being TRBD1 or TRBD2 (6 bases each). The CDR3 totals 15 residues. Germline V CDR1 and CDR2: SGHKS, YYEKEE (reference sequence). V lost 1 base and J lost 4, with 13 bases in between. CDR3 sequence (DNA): TGTGCCAGCAGCTTGTCGGGGGCCGGGGCAGATACGCAGTATTTT. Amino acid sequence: CASSLSGAGADTQYF.

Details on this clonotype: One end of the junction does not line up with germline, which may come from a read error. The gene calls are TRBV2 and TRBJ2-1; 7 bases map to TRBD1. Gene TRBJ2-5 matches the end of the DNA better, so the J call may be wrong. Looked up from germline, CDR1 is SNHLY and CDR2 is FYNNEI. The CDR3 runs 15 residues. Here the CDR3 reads CASSSTGAPQGTQYF. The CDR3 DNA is TGTGCCAGCAGTTCAACAGGGGCTCCACAAGGGACCCAGTACTTC.

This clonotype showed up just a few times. This CDR3 is CASRDWDSSGANVLTF. Written as DNA, the CDR3 is TGTGCCAGCCGCGATTGGGACAGCTCTGGGGCCAACGTCCTGACTTTC. V gene TRBV2 combines with J gene TRBJ2-6, with 7 bases aligning to TRBD1. Germline CDR1 SNHLY, CDR2 FYNNEI. This CDR3 comprises 16 residues. Trimming took 8 bases from V and 0 from J; bases not matched to a gene: 7. The full variable domain, completed using reference TRBV2 and TRBJ2-6, is EPEVTQTPSHQVTQMGQEVILRCVPISNHLYFYWYRQILGQKVEFLVSFYNNEISEKSEIFDDQFSVERPDGSNFTLKIRSTKLEDSAMYFCASRDWDSSGANVLTFGAGSRLTVL.

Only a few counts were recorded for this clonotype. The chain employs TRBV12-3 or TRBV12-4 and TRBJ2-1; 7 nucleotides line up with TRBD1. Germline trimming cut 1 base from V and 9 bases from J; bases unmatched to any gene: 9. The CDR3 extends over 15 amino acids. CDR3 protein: CASSLVRQGSGEQFF. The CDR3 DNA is TGTGCCAGCAGTTTAGTCCGACAGGGCAGCGGTGAGCAGTTCTTC.

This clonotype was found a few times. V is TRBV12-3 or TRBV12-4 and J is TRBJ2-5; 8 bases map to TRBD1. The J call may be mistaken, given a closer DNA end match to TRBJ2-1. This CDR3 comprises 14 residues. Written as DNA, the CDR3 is TGTGCCAGCAGGAACCGGGACAGGTACAATGAGCAGTTCTTC. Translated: CASRNRDRYNEQFF.

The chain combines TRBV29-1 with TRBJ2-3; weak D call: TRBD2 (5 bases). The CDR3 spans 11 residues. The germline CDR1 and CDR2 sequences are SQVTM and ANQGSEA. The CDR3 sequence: CTGVGADTQYF. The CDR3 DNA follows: TGCACCGGGGTCGGGGCAGATACGCAGTATTTT.